These 21 T cell receptor beta chains share one sample of origin, sequenced in a study of T cells in Graves' hyperthyroidism and ophthalmopathy. TCR beta CDR3 regions were amplified from RNA transcripts. During a first-round RT-PCR of the TCR CDR3, the HTBI primer set was used. TCRdb re-called the multiplex PCR reads with MiXCR, one entry per CDR3 protein. In the table there are about 92,000 distinct CDR3 sequences, approximately 56% of which are singletons. Sequencing was done on a sample of blood. The receptors were sampled from a woman aged 40 to 50 with Graves' hyperthyroidism.

V gene TRBV7-8 combines with J gene TRBJ2-7; weak D call: TRBD1 (5 bases). The end of the DNA is better explained by TRBJ2-5, so the J call may be wrong. Germline V gene lookup returns CDR1 SGHVS and CDR2 FQNEAQ. The CDR3 extends over 13 amino acids. CDR3 region: CASSLLQGGTQYF. CDR3 in DNA: TGTGCCAGCAGCTTACTGCAGGGTGGGACCCAGTACTTC.

This clonotype was recorded a few times. The junction departs from germline at one end; a sequencing error may be responsible. The J gene is TRBJ2-2, the V gene TRBV10-3, with TRBD2 as a possible D gene (5 bases). Germline V gene data show CDR1 as ENHRY and CDR2 as SYGVKD. The CDR3 has 15 residues. Here the CDR3 reads CASSNYPAYTGELSF. The CDR3 nucleotides are TGTGCCAGCAGTAACTACCCAGCTTACACCGGGGAGCTGTCTTTT.

This clonotype came up many times. CDR3 in DNA: TGTGCCAGCAGTTACTCGACCAGGGGTGGCGGCTACACCTTC. Translating gives CASSYSTRGGGYTF. The V and J genes are TRBV6-6 and TRBJ1-2, with a possible D match to TRBD1 (6 bases). The CDR3 covers 14 residues. CDR1 is MNHNY, CDR2 SVGAGI, per germline (reference sequence). Deletions cut 0 bases from V and 8 bases from J, with 13 bases between.

This clonotype was detected only once. The rearrangement links TRBV7-3 to TRBJ1-1; D gene ambiguous. The length of the CDR3 is 15 residues. The V end lost 3 bases, the J end lost 5 bases, and 16 bases lay between the germline ends. The germline V gene encodes CDR1 SGHTA and CDR2 FQGTGA. The CDR3: CASSLSLGRGTEAFF. The CDR3 nucleotides are TGTGCCAGCAGCTTGTCCCTTGGGCGGGGAACTGAAGCTTTCTTT. The whole variable domain, filled in from reference TRBV7-3 and TRBJ1-1, reads GAGVSQTPSNKVTEKGKYVELRCDPISGHTALYWYRQSLGQGPEFLIYFQGTGAADDSGLPNDRFFAVRPEGSVSTLKIQRTERGDSAVYLCASSLSLGRGTEAFFGQGTRLTVV.

Note on this clonotype: The conserved phenylalanine or tryptophan normally closing the CDR3 is absent here, so this likely arose from a read error. This chain connects TRBV7-3 to TRBJ1-1, with 9 bases identical to TRBD1. CDR1 is SGHTA, CDR2 FQGTGA, per germline. J gave up 11 bases and V 5 bases, and 9 bases lay outside the gene matches. This CDR3 region has 13 residues. CDR3 in DNA: TGTGCCAGCAGCGCGAACCGGGACAGGGTGGCTTTCCTT. Protein sequence: CASSANRDRVAFL.

Written as DNA, the CDR3 is TGCAGCCTTCAGACACGCGCCTACGAGCAGTACTTC. Amino acids: CSLQTRAYEQYF. The chain carries TRBV29-1 and TRBJ2-7; D is unresolved. The CDR3 extends over 12 amino acids. CDR1 is SQVTM and CDR2 is ANQGSEA in the germline V gene. Trimming took off 8 bases at V and 2 bases at J, with 13 bases between the two ends.

The chain carries TRBV15 and TRBJ2-5; TRBD1 matches 8 bases. The CDR3 contains 14 residues. The V segment lost 3 bases and the J segment 3 bases; nucleotides outside the gene matches: 3. Germline assignment: CDR1 LNHNV and CDR2 YYDKDF (reference sequence). In DNA, the CDR3 is TGTGCCACCAGCAGGCCGGACAGGGAAGAGACCCAGTACTTC. Translating it yields CATSRPDREETQYF.

Ten or more counts support this clonotype. This chain uses TRBV5-1 with TRBJ2-5; 8 bases are a match to TRBD1. Unmatched junction bases numbered 5, after V lost 4 bases and J lost 0 bases. Germline values: CDR1 SGHRS, CDR2 YFSETQ. This CDR3 has 15 amino acids. CDR3 region: CASSPPGQDQETQYF. CDR3 bases: TGCGCCAGCAGCCCGCCGGGACAGGACCAAGAGACCCAGTACTTC. Using reference TRBV5-1 and TRBJ2-5 for the parts outside the CDR3, the full variable domain is KAGVTQTPRYLIKTRGQQVTLSCSPISGHRSVSWYQQTPGQGLQFLFEYFSETQRNKGNFPGRFSGRQFSNSRSEMNVSTLELGDSALYLCASSPPGQDQETQYFGPGTRLLVL.

This clonotype was seen only a few times. The CDR3 bases are TGTGCTAGAGGGTCGACTAGGAACACCGGGGAGCTGTTTTTT. Its protein is CARGSTRNTGELFF. The chain combines TRBV24-1 with TRBJ2-2; maybe TRBD2 (6 bases). CDR3 size: 14 residues. The germline V gene encodes CDR1 KGHDR and CDR2 SFDVKD.

This clonotype was counted at least ten times. The chain links TRBV6-6 to TRBJ2-7; D is ambiguous. V lost 8 bases and J 0 bases, leaving 8 bases between the germline ends. The CDR3 sequence is 12 residues long. Germline V gene sequence: CDR1 MNHNY, CDR2 SVGAGI (reference sequence). Here the CDR3 DNA reads TGTGCCAGCGGTGGGATCTCCTACGAGCAGTACTTC. It translates to CASGGISYEQYF.

This clonotype showed up just once. The chain has TRBV5-1 and TRBJ1-5, with D hard to call. The CDR3 sequence is 14 residues long. V was cut by 8 bases and J by 2 bases, with 14 bases left in between. The germline CDR1 and CDR2 sequences are SGHRS and YFSETQ. Here the CDR3 reads CASRLGPGNQPQHF. CDR3 in DNA: TGCGCCAGTAGACTAGGCCCTGGCAATCAGCCCCAGCATTTT.

This clonotype was found a few times. A much more abundant neighbour one base away suggests this may be a read error. The missing conserved phenylalanine or tryptophan at the end of this CDR3 makes a read error likely. The rearrangement uses TRBV6-5 and TRBJ2-5; D remains ambiguous. CDR3 length: 15 amino acids. Trimming took off 6 bases at V and 5 bases at J, with 19 bases between the two ends. Germline V lookup: CDR1 MNHEY, CDR2 SVGAGI. In DNA form, the CDR3 reads TGTGCCAGCAGCCAAACCTCGACCACCTGGGAGACCCAGTACCTC. It yields the protein CASSQTSTTWETQYL.

The chain carries TRBV20-1 and TRBJ2-2; tentatively, D is TRBD2 (6 bases). Germline loops: CDR1 DFQATT, CDR2 SNEGSKA (reference sequence). Between the trimmed V and J ends, which lost 1 base and 4 bases, there was a span of 13 bases. CDR3 length equals 15 residues. For the CDR3, the DNA is TGCAGTGCTAGAGTGGAGGGGATGATCACCGGGGAGCTGTTTTTT. It codes for CSARVEGMITGELFF.

This chain joins TRBV7-9 and TRBJ2-3, with 9 bases matching TRBD2. CDR3 size: 17 residues. With 3 bases clipped from V and 6 bases from J, the junction kept 13 bases outside the gene matches. CDR1 SEHNR and CDR2 FQNEAQ come from the germline V gene (reference sequence). The CDR3 DNA follows: TGTGCCAGCAGCTTTGCCCCGGCGGGAGGGCCGGTGGATACGCAGTATTTT. Protein sequence: CASSFAPAGGPVDTQYF. Variable domain in full (rest from reference TRBV7-9 and TRBJ2-3): DTGVSQNPRHKITKRGQNVTFRCDPISEHNRLYWYRQTLGQGPEFLTYFQNEAQLEKSRLLSDRFSAERPKGSFSTLEIQRTEQGDSAMYLCASSFAPAGGPVDTQYFGPGTRLTVL.

This clonotype was picked up a small number of times. This CDR3 is CAISPGGGGGYTF. In nucleotides, the CDR3 is TGTGCCATCAGTCCTGGCGGGGGTGGAGGCTACACCTTC. The rearrangement uses TRBV10-3 and TRBJ1-2, with D tentatively TRBD1 (5 bases). Per germline, CDR1 ENHRY and CDR2 SYGVKD. V was cut by 5 bases and J by 8 bases, with 15 bases left in between. The CDR3 is 13 amino acids.

This clonotype was seen only a few times. This may be a read error, as it is one base from a much larger clone. DNA for the CDR3: TGTGCCAGTAGTATCGGGGGCCTGGCTAGCGGGGACACCGGGGAGCTGTTTTTT. Encoded protein: CASSIGGLASGDTGELFF. This chain connects TRBV19 to TRBJ2-2, with 9 positions matching TRBD2. This CDR3 contains 18 residues. Germline V gene sequence: CDR1 LNHDA, CDR2 SQIVND (reference sequence). V trimming: 3 bases; J trimming: 3 bases; junction bases outside the gene matches: 11. Complete variable domain (other parts from reference TRBV19 and TRBJ2-2): DGGITQSPKYLFRKEGQNVTLSCEQNLNHDAMYWYRQDPGQGLRLIYYSQIVNDFQKGDIAEGYSVSREKKESFPLTVTSAQKNPTAFYLCASSIGGLASGDTGELFFGEGSRLTVL.

This chain uses TRBV7-2 with TRBJ2-7, with D hard to call. Deletions cut 6 bases from V and 2 bases from J, with 20 bases between. The CDR3 covers 16 residues. Germline values: CDR1 SGHTA, CDR2 FQGNSA. The CDR3 DNA reads as TGTGCCAGCAGGTCACCCCGGAGTAGAAGGACCTACGAGCAGTACTTC. Residues: CASRSPRSRRTYEQYF.

Regarding this clonotype: No conserved phenylalanine or tryptophan is present at the end of the CDR3, so a read error is the likely explanation. Because the CDR3's place on the DNA is in doubt, the DNA is left out and the CDR3 is given as listed by TCRdb. The V and J genes are TRBV6-2 or TRBV6-3 and TRBJ1-2. The CDR3 totals 14 residues, both ends included. The V gene's germline CDR1 is MNHEY and CDR2 SVGEGT. The CDR3 here is CASSYSGEKAGYAS.

This clonotype has at least ten counts. CDR3 loop: CASSPKTTNYGYTF. The CDR3 DNA reads as TGTGCCAGCAGCCCGAAGACAACTAACTATGGCTACACCTTC. The chain joins TRBV9 to TRBJ1-2; D is undetermined. The CDR3 sequence is 14 residues long. Trimming shortened V by 4 bases and J by 0 bases, and 10 bases separated the two germline ends. Germline V gives CDR1 SGDLS, CDR2 YYNGEE.

This clonotype showed up many times. The chain is built from TRBV5-1 and TRBJ2-7; D perhaps matches TRBD1 (5 bases). CDR1 and CDR2 (germline): SGHRS, YFSETQ. V lost 2 bases and J lost 2, with 14 bases in between. This CDR3 has 15 residues. The CDR3 sequence: CASSLGASSPYEQYF. The DNA of the CDR3 is TGCGCCAGCAGCTTAGGGGCTTCCTCCCCCTACGAGCAGTACTTC.

This clonotype was seen more than once but under ten times. The chain recombines TRBV20-1 with TRBJ2-7; 7 nucleotides line up with TRBD1. Unmatched junction bases numbered 5, after V lost 3 bases and J lost 3 bases. Germline V lookup: CDR1 DFQATT, CDR2 SNEGSKA (reference sequence). This CDR3 contains 13 residues. This chain's CDR3 is CSASAGTVYEQYF. DNA of the CDR3: TGCAGTGCTAGCGCCGGGACAGTCTACGAGCAGTACTTC.